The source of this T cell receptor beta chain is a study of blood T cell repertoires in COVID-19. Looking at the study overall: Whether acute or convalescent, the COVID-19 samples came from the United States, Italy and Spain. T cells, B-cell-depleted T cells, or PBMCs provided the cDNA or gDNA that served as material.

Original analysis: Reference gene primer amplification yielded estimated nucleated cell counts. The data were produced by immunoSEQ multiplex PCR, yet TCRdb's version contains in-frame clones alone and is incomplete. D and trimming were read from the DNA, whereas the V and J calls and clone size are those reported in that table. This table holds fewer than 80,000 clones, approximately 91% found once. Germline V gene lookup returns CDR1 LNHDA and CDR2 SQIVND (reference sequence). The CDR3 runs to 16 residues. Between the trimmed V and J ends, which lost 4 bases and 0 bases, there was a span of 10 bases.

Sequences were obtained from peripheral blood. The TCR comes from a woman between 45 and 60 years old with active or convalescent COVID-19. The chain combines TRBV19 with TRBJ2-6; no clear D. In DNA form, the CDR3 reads TGTGCCAGTAGTACCCGCCGGTACTCTGGGGCCAACGTCCTGACTTTC. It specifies CASSTRRYSGANVLTF. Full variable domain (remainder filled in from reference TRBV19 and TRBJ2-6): DGGITQSPKYLFRKEGQNVTLSCEQNLNHDAMYWYRQDPGQGLRLIYYSQIVNDFQKGDIAEGYSVSREKKESFPLTVTSAQKNPTAFYLCASSTRRYSGANVLTFGAGSRLTVL.